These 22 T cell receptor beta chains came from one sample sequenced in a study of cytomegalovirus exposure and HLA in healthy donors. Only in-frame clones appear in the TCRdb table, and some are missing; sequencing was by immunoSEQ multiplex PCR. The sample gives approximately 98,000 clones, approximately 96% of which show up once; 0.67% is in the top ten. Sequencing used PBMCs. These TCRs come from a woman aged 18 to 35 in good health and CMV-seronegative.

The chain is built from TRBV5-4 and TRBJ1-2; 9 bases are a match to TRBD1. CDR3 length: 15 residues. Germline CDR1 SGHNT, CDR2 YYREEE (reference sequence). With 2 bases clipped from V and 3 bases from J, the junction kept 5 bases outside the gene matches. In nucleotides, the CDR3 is TGTGCCAGCAGCTTAAGGGACAGGGCGCACTATGGCTACACCTTC. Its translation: CASSLRDRAHYGYTF.

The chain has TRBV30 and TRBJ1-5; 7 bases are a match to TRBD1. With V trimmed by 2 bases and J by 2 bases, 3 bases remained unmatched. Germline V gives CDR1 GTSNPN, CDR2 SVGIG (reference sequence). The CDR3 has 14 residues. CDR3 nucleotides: TGTGCCTGGAGTAGGGGGCATGGCAATCAGCCCCAGCATTTT. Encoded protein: CAWSRGHGNQPQHF.

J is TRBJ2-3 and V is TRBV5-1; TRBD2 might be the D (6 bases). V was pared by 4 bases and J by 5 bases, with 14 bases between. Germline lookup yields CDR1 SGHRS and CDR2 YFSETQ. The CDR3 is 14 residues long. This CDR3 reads CASSPLPGEDTQYF. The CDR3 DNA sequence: TGCGCCAGCAGCCCTTTACCGGGGGAAGATACGCAGTATTTT.

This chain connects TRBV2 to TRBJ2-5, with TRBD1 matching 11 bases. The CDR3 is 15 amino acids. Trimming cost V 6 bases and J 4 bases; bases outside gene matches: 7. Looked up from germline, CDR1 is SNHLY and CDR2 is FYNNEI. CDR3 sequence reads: CASSGTGGSRETQYF. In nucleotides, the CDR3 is TGTGCCAGCAGCGGGACAGGGGGTAGTCGAGAGACCCAGTACTTC.

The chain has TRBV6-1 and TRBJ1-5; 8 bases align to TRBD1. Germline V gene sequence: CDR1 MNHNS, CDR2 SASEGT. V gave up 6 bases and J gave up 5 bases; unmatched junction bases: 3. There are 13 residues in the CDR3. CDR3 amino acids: CASRVQGDQPQHF. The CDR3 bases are TGTGCCAGCAGGGTACAGGGGGATCAGCCCCAGCATTTT.

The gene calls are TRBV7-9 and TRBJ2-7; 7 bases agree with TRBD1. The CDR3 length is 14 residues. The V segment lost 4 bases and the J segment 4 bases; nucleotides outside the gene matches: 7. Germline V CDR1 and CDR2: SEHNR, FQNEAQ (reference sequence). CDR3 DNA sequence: TGTGCCAGCAGCTCAACCGGGACAGCGTACGAGCAGTACTTC. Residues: CASSSTGTAYEQYF.

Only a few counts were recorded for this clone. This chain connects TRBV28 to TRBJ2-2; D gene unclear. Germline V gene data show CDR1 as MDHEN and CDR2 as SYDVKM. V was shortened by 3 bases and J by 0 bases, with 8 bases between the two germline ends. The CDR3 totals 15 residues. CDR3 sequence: CASSFRLANTGELFF. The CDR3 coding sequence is TGTGCCAGCAGTTTCCGACTCGCGAACACCGGGGAGCTGTTTTTT.

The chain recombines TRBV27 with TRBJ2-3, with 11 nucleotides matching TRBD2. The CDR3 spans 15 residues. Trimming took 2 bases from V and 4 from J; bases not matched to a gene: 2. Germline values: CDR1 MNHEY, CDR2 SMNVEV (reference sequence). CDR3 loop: CASSLLAGGADTQYF. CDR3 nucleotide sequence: TGTGCCAGCAGTTTACTAGCGGGAGGAGCAGATACGCAGTATTTT.

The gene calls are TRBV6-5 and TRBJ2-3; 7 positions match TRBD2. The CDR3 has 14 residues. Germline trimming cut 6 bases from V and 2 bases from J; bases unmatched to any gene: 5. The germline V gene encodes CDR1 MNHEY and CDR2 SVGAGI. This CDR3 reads CASRRGTNTDTQYF. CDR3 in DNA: TGTGCCAGCAGACGGGGGACTAACACAGATACGCAGTATTTT.

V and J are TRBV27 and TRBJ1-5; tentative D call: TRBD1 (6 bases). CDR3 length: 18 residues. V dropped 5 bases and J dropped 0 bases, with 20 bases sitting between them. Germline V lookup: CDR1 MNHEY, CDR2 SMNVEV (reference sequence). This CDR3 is CASSAHQGNLLSNQPQHF. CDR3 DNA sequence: TGTGCCAGCAGTGCCCATCAGGGGAACCTACTTAGCAATCAGCCCCAGCATTTT.

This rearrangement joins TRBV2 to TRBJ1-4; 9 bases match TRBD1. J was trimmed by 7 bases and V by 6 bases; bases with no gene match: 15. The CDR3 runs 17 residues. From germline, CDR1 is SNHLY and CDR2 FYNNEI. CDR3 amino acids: CASRPGTGNPESEKLFF. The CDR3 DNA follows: TGTGCCAGCAGGCCCGGGACAGGGAATCCCGAGTCTGAAAAACTGTTTTTT.

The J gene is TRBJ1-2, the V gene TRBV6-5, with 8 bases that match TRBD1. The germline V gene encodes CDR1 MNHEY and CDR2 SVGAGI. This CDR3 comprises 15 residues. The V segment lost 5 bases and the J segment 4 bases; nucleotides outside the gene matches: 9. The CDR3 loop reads CASSRRRTGSYGYTF. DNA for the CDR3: TGTGCCAGCAGTCGCCGCCGGACAGGGAGCTATGGCTACACCTTC.

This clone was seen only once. CDR3 DNA: TGTGCCAGCAGTTCCCCCTACCGTAATCAGCCCCAGCATTTT. Protein: CASSSPYRNQPQHF. The chain joins TRBV27 to TRBJ1-5; no definite D call. The V gene lost 4 bases and the J gene lost 4 bases, with 11 bases spanning the gap. This CDR3 has 14 residues. Germline V CDR1 and CDR2: MNHEY, SMNVEV (reference sequence).

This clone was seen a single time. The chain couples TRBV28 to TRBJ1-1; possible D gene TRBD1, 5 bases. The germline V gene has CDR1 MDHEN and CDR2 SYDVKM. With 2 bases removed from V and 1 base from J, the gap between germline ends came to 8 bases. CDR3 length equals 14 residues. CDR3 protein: CASSLHTGNTEAFF. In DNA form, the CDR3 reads TGTGCCAGCAGTTTACATACAGGGAACACTGAAGCTTTCTTT.

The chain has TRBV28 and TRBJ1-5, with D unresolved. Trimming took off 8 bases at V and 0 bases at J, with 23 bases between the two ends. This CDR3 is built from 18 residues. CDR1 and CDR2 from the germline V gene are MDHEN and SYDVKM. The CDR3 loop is CASDPVGYKYYSNQPQHF. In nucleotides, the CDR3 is TGTGCCAGCGACCCCGTAGGTTACAAGTACTATAGCAATCAGCCCCAGCATTTT.

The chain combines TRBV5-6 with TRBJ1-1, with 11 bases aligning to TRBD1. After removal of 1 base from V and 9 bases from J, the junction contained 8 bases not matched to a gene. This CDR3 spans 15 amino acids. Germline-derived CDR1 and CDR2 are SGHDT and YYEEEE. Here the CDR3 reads CASSLPTDRGPQAFF. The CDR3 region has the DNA TGTGCCAGCAGCTTGCCGACGGACAGGGGGCCACAAGCTTTCTTT.

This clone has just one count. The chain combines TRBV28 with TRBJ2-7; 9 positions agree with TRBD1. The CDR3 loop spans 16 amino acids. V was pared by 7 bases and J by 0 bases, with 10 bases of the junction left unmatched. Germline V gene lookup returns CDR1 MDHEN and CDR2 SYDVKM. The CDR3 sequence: CASTSPGTGSSYEQYF. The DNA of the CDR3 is TGTGCCAGCACCTCTCCCGGGACAGGGAGCTCCTACGAGCAGTACTTC.

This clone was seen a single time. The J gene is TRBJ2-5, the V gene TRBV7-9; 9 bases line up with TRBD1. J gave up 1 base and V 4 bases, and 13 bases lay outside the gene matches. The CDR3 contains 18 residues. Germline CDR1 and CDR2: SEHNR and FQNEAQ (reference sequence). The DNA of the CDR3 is TGTGCCAGCAGCTCTAGCACAACCGGGACAGGGTCCCAAGAGACCCAGTACTTC. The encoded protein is CASSSSTTGTGSQETQYF.

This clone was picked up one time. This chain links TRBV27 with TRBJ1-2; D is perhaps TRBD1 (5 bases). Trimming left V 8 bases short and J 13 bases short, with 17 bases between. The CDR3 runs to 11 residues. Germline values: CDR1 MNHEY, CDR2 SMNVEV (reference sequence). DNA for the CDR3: TGTGCCAGCGGGCGACAGTCCTGGTTCACCTTC. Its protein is CASGRQSWFTF.

The CDR3 here is CASSVGHIATEAFF. CDR3 DNA: TGTGCCAGCAGCGTAGGGCATATTGCCACTGAAGCTTTCTTT. The chain employs TRBV9 and TRBJ1-1; D is ambiguous. The ends were cut back, 0 bases at V and 4 bases at J, with 10 bases in the middle. The germline V gene encodes CDR1 SGDLS and CDR2 YYNGEE. The CDR3 length is 14 residues. Variable domain in full (rest from reference TRBV9 and TRBJ1-1): DSGVTQTPKHLITATGQRVTLRCSPRSGDLSVYWYQQSLDQGLQFLIQYYNGEERAKGNILERFSAQQFPDLHSELNLSSLELGDSALYFCASSVGHIATEAFFGQGTRLTVV.

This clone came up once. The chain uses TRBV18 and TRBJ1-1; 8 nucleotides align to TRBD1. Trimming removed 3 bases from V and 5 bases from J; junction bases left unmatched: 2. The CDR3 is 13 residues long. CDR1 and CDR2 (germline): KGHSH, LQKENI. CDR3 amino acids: CASSPQGATEAFF. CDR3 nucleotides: TGTGCCAGCTCACCCCAGGGGGCGACTGAAGCTTTCTTT.

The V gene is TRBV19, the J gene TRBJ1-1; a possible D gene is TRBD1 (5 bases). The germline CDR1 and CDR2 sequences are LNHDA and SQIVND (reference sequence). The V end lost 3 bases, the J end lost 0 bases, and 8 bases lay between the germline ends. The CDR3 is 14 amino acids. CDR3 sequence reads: CASSIDSVNTEAFF. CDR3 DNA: TGTGCCAGTAGTATCGACAGTGTGAACACTGAAGCTTTCTTT.